These 8 T cell receptor beta chains share one sample of origin, sequenced in a study of T cell changes during pregnancy in multiple sclerosis. This table comes from immunoSEQ multiplex PCR, and its TCRdb copy is limited to in-frame clones, with some not included. Of around 92,000 clones in the sample, roughly 91% were seen once. Sequencing used peripheral blood, obtained in the first trimester of pregnancy. Receptor source: a female donor with multiple sclerosis, enrolled in a pregnancy study.

The chain employs TRBV2 and TRBJ2-2; 9 bases agree with TRBD2. Germline loops: CDR1 SNHLY, CDR2 FYNNEI. This CDR3 has 17 amino acids. J gave up 3 bases and V 1 base, and 6 bases lay outside the gene matches. The CDR3 DNA follows: TGTGCCAGCAGTGAAGAACTAGCGGGCGTATACACCGGGGAGCTGTTTTTT. Translated: CASSEELAGVYTGELFF. Combining the CDR3 with reference TRBV2 and TRBJ2-2 gives the whole variable domain EPEVTQTPSHQVTQMGQEVILRCVPISNHLYFYWYRQILGQKVEFLVSFYNNEISEKSEIFDDQFSVERPDGSNFTLKIRSTKLEDSAMYFCASSEELAGVYTGELFFGEGSRLTVL.

This clone was seen only a few times. The chain uses TRBV7-2 and TRBJ1-2; 9 nucleotides align to TRBD1. The trim removed 5 bases at V and 8 bases at J, leaving 12 bases unmatched. CDR3 length equals 15 residues. Looked up from germline, CDR1 is SGHTA and CDR2 is FQGNSA. The CDR3 sequence is CASSNLGQGIGGYTF. CDR3 sequence (DNA): TGTGCCAGCAGCAACCTAGGACAGGGGATAGGGGGCTACACCTTC.

This clone was observed a single time. The chain employs TRBV6-1 and TRBJ1-1; D unresolved. Germline V gene sequence: CDR1 MNHNS, CDR2 SASEGT. Trimming left V 7 bases short and J 0 bases short, with 15 bases between. The CDR3 is 15 residues long. This CDR3 is CASNQLTRLNTEAFF. Here the CDR3 DNA reads TGTGCCAGCAACCAGTTGACAAGGCTGAACACTGAAGCTTTCTTT.

CDR3 DNA sequence: TGTGCCAGCAGTTACTCGACAGGGTTCTATGGCTACACCTTC. It translates to CASSYSTGFYGYTF. The chain couples TRBV6-5 to TRBJ1-2; 7 nucleotides match TRBD1. The CDR3 has 14 residues. Germline V CDR1 and CDR2: MNHEY, SVGAGI. V shed 0 bases and J 4 bases; nucleotides not matched to a gene: 2.

V and J are TRBV30 and TRBJ2-1; D remains unclear. The CDR3 loop spans 13 amino acids. Germline assignment: CDR1 GTSNPN and CDR2 SVGIG (reference sequence). V gave up 7 bases and J gave up 0 bases, with 10 bases separating them. The CDR3 nucleotides read TGTGCCTCCGCAACGAGCTCCTACAATGAGCAGTTCTTC. Its translation: CASATSSYNEQFF.

The chain uses TRBV7-2 and TRBJ1-6; unclear D gene. Trimming cost V 2 bases and J 6 bases, with 14 bases left between them. The CDR3 is made up of 16 amino acids. Germline V gene lookup returns CDR1 SGHTA and CDR2 FQGNSA. This chain's CDR3 is CASSLSVGEVNSPLHF. In DNA, the CDR3 is TGTGCCAGCAGCTTATCTGTAGGAGAGGTTAATTCACCCCTCCACTTT.

The genes are TRBV7-9 and TRBJ2-1; 8 nucleotides line up with TRBD1. The CDR3 contains 16 residues. V lost 5 bases, J lost 0 bases, and 6 bases stayed unmatched. Germline loops: CDR1 SEHNR, CDR2 FQNEAQ (reference sequence). The CDR3 protein is CASSKNRGASYNEQFF. CDR3 bases: TGTGCCAGCAGCAAAAACAGGGGGGCCTCCTACAATGAGCAGTTCTTC. The full variable domain, its missing parts supplied by reference TRBV7-9 and TRBJ2-1, is DTGVSQNPRHKITKRGQNVTFRCDPISEHNRLYWYRQTLGQGPEFLTYFQNEAQLEKSRLLSDRFSAERPKGSFSTLEIQRTEQGDSAMYLCASSKNRGASYNEQFFGPGTRLTVL.

The V and J genes are TRBV18 and TRBJ1-3; the D gene is possibly TRBD1 (5 bases). The V gene lost 3 bases and the J gene lost 3 bases, with 12 bases spanning the gap. The CDR3 runs 15 residues. CDR1 and CDR2 (germline): KGHSH, LQKENI. CDR3 sequence: CASSPGGSGGNTIYF. The CDR3 bases are TGTGCCAGCTCACCCGGGGGGTCCGGTGGAAACACCATATATTTT.